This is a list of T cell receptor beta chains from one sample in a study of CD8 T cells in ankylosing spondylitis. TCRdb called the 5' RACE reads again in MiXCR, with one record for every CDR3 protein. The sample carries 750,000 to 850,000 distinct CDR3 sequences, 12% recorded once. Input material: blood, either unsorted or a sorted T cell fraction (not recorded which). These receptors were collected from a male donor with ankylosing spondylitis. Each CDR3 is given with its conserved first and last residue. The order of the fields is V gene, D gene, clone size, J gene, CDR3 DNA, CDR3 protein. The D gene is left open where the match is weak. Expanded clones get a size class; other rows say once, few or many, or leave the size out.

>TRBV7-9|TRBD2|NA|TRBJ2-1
TGTGCCAGCAGCCGCAGGACTAGCGGGAGGGCCGATGAGCAGTTCTTC
CASSRRTSGRADEQFF
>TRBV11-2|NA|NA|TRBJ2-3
TGTGCCAGCAGCTTAGTTGTGGGGGTCCCGGGAGATACGCAGTATTTT
CASSLVVGVPGDTQYF
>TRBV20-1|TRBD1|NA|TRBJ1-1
TGCAGTGCTAGTTCATCCAGGGGGGGGAACACTGAAGCTTTCTTT
CSASSSRGGNTEAFF
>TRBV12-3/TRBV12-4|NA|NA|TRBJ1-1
TGTGCCAGCAGTCCCTACAGGGTCGGGGCTGAAGCTTTCTTT
CASSPYRVGAEAFF
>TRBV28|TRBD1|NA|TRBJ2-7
TGTGCCAGCAGACGATGGACAGGTGAAAGGGAGCAGTACTTC
CASRRWTGEREQYF
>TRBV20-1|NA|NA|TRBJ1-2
TGCAGTGCTAGATTCAGGGGAAGAGGAAATGGCTACACCTTC
CSARFRGRGNGYTF
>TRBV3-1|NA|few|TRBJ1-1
TGTGCCAGCAGCCAAGATCTAACAGGGAGCTCTGAAGCTTTCTTT
CASSQDLTGSSEAFF
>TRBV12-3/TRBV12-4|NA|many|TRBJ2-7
TGTGCCAGCAGTTTAGAACGGAGCTTAAACGAGCAGTACTTC
CASSLERSLNEQYF
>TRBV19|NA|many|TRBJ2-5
TGTGCCAGTAGCAGGGTAGGCCAAGAGACCCAGTACTTC
CASSRVGQETQYF
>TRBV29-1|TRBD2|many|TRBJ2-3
TGCAGCGTTGATTTTATGGGACTAGCGGAATTTTCCCTCGGCACAGATACGCAGTATTTT
CSVDFMGLAEFSLGTDTQYF
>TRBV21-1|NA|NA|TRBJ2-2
TGTGCCAGCAGCAAAGGACAGACTCCATGGGAGCTGTTTTTT
CASSKGQTPWELFF
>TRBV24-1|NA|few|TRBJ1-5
TGTGCCACCAGTGGGAGGAGTAATCAGCCCCAGCATTTT
CATSGRSNQPQHF
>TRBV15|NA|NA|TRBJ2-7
TGTGCCACCAGCAGAGATACAGGGAGGCAGTACTTC
CATSRDTGRQYF
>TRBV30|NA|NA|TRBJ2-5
TGTGCCTGGAGTGTACAAATCGGGAGGCAAAGGGGGGCCCAGTACTTC
CAWSVQIGRQRGAQYF
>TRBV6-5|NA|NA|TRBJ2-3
TGTGCCAGCAGTTACACGGTAGCCTCAGATACGCAGTATTTT
CASSYTVASDTQYF
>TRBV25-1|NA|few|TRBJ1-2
TGTGCCAGCAGTGAATTAAACCAAAGGGGCTACACCTTC
CASSELNQRGYTF
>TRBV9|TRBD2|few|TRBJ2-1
TGTGCCAGCAGCGTCGCTAGCGGGAGGTACTACAATGAGCAGTTCTTC
CASSVASGRYYNEQFF
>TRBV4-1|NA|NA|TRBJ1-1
TGCGCCAGCAGCCAAGACCCGATCGGAGGGCAAGGCACTGAAGCTTTCTTT
CASSQDPIGGQGTEAFF
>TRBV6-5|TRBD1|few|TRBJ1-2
TGTGCCAGCAGTTCCCCGACAGGGGCGGACTATGGCTACACCTTC
CASSSPTGADYGYTF
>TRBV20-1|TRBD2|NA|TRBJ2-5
TGCAGTGCTGGCGGGGGGGGACTTAGTCAAGAGACCCAGTACTTC
CSAGGGGLSQETQYF
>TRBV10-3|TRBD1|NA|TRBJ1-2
TGTGCCATCAGTCAACAGGGGATGGGGAACTATGGCTACACCTTC
CAISQQGMGNYGYTF
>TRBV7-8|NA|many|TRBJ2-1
TGTGCCAGCAGCTATGATGGGGGCACCACCTCCTACAATGAGCAGTTCTTC
CASSYDGGTTSYNEQFF
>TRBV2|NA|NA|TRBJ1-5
TGTGCCAGCAGTGATGACCATAATCAGCCCCAGCATTTT
CASSDDHNQPQHF
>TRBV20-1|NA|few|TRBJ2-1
TGCAGTGCTAGTAGTGTTAACAGTGGCGGTTCCTACAATGAGCAGTTCTTC
CSASSVNSGGSYNEQFF
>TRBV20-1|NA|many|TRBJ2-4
TGCAGTGCTACGGACAGACCCAAAAACATTCAGTACTTC
CSATDRPKNIQYF
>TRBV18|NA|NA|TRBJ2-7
TGTGCCAGCTCACCCTCTCGGGGACCAACCTACGAGCAGTACTTC
CASSPSRGPTYEQYF
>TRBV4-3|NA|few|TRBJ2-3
TGCGCCAGCAGCCAAGATAGGGGGTGGGCAGATACGCAGTATTTT
CASSQDRGWADTQYF
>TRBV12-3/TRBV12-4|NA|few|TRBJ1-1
TGTGCCAGCAGTCATGGGGCAGAACTTGGTGTTTTCTTT
CASSHGAELGVFF
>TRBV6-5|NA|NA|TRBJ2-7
TGTGCCAGCAGTTACTTACCAGGCCAGAGCTCCTACGAGCAGTACTTC
CASSYLPGQSSYEQYF
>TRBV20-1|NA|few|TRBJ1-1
TGCAGTGCTAGAGATTTATGGACAGTTGAAGCTTTCTTT
CSARDLWTVEAFF
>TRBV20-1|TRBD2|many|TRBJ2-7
TGCAGTGCTGCTACACTAGCGGGATCGAACGAGCAGTACTTC
CSAATLAGSNEQYF
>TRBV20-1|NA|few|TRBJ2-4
TGCAGTGCTAGTGGCGTGGCGGGAGCCAAAAACATTCAGTACTTC
CSASGVAGAKNIQYF
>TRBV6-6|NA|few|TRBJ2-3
TGTGCCGGGGGACTCCTTGGGGCAGATACGCAGTATTTT
CAGGLLGADTQYF
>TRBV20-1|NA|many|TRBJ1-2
TGCAGTGCGGTGACCGACAGCCGCCGGGGCTATGGCTACACCTTC
CSAVTDSRRGYGYTF
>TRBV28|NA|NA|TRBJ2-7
TGTGCCAGCAGCCCGAGGTTCAACGAGCAGTACTTC
CASSPRFNEQYF
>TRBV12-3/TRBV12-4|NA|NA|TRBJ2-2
TGTGCCAGCAGTTTAATTCGCGGGGAGCTGTTTTTT
CASSLIRGELFF
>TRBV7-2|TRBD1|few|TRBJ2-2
TGTGCCAGCAGGCCCTGGACAGGGCTTAACACCGGGGAGCTGTTTTTT
CASRPWTGLNTGELFF
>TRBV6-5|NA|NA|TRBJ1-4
TGTGCCAGCAGTTACGACGACAAGTATAGACCTAAACTGTTTTTT
CASSYDDKYRPKLFF
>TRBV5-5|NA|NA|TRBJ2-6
TGTGCCAGCAGCCCGGCGTCTGGGGCCAACGTCCTGACTTTC
CASSPASGANVLTF
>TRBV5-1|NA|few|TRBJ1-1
TGCGCCAGCAGATACACAGCGGGGGTCACTGAAGCTTTCTTT
CASRYTAGVTEAFF
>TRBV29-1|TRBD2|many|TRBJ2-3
TGCAGCGTCGATGGGCTAGCGGGACCCACAGATACGCAGTATTTT
CSVDGLAGPTDTQYF
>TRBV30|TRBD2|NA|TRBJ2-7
TGTGCCTGGAACGGGGGGAGCTCCTACGAGCAGTACTTC
CAWNGGSSYEQYF
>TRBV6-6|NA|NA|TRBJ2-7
TGTGCCAGCAGTTACGGGTTCGGCGAGCAGTACTTC
CASSYGFGEQYF
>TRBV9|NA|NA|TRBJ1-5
TGTGCCAGCAGCCCCCAGGCGGGGAGCAATCAGCCCCAGCATTTT
CASSPQAGSNQPQHF
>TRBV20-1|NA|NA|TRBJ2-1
NA
CSARGWGRGAPSF
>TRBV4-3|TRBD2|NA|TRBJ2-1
TGCGCCAGCAGCCCAACTGCGGGAGTCGCCTACAATGAGCAGTTCTTC
CASSPTAGVAYNEQFF
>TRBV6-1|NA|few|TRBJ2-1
TGTGCCAGCAGGTTCGGGACATCCTACAATGAGCAGTTCTTC
CASRFGTSYNEQFF
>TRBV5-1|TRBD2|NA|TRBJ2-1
TGCGCCAGCAGTCTAGCTTCGACTAGCGGGAGGGCGAATGAGCAGTTCTTC
CASSLASTSGRANEQFF
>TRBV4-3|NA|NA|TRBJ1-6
TGCGCCAGCAGCCAAGATCCAGGGAATAATTCACCCCTCCACTTT
CASSQDPGNNSPLHF
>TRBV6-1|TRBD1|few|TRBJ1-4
TGTGCCAGCACCCCGCAGGGGGCAACTAATGAAAAACTGTTTTTT
CASTPQGATNEKLFF
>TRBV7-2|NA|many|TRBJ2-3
TGTGCCAGCAGCTTAGGGGTGGCGAGAAGCACAGATACGCAGTATTTT
CASSLGVARSTDTQYF